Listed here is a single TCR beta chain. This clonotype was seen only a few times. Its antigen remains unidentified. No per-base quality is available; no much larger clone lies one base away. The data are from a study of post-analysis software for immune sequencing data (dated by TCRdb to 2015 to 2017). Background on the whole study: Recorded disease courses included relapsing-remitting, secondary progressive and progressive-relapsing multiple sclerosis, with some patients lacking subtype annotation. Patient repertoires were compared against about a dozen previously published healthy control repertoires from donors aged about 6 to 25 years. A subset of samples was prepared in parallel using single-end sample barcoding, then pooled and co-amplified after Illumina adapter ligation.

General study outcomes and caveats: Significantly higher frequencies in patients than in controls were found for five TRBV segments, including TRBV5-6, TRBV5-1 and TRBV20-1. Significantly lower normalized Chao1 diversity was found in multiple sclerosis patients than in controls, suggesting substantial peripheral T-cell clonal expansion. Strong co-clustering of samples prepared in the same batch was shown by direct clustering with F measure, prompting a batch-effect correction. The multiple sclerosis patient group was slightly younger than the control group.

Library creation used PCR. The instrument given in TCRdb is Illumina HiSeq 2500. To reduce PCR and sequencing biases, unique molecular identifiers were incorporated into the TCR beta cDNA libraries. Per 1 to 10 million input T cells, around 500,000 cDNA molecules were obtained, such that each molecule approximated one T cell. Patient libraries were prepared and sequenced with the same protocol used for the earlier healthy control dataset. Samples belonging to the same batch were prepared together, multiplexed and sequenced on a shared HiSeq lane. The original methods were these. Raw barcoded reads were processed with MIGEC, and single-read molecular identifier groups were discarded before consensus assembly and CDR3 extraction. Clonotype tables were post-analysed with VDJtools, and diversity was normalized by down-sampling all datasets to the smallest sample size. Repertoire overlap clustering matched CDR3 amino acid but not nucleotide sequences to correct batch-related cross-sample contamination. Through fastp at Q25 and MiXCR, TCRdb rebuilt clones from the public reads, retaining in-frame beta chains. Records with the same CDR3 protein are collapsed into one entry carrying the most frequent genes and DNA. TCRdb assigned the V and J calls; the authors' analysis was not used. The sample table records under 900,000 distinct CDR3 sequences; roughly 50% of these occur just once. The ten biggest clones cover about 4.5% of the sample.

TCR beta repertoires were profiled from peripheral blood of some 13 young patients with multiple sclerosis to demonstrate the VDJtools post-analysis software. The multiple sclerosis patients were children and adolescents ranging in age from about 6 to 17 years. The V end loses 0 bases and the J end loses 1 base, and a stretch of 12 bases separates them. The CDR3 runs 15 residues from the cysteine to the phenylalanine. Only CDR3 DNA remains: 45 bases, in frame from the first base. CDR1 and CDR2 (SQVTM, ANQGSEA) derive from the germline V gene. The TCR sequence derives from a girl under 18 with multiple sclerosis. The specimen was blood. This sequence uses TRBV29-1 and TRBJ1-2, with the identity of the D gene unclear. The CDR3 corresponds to CSVEDDEGINYGYTF. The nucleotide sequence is TGCAGCGTTGAAGATGACGAGGGTATTAACTATGGCTACACCTTC.